Below, 23 T cell receptor beta chains from the same sample are listed, as sequenced in a study of control samples from healthy donors and cancer patients. Some clones are missing from TCRdb's copy, which holds only in-frame ones; the method was immunoSEQ multiplex PCR. The top ten hold 0.68% of the sample, which has under 200,000 clones, roughly 90% seen once. The specimen sequenced was blood. These receptors originate from a woman aged 25-40 years in good health.

The V call is TRBV3-1 (or the pseudogene TRBV3-2), the J call TRBJ1-2, with unresolved D. V was pared by 0 bases and J by 3 bases, with 11 bases between. Germline V gene lookup returns CDR1 LGHDT and CDR2 YNNKEL (reference sequence). The CDR3 is 15 residues long. The CDR3, as DNA: TGTGCCAGCAGCCAAGATACAGTAGGCTACTATGGCTACACCTTC. This codes for CASSQDTVGYYGYTF.

There are a few counts of this clone. The chain couples TRBV6-1 to TRBJ1-3; D gene ambiguous. The germline gives CDR1 MNHNS, CDR2 SASEGT. Trimming cost V 3 bases and J 0 bases, with 6 bases left between them. This CDR3 is built from 14 residues. In DNA form, the CDR3 reads TGTGCCAGCAGTGATCGGTTCTCTGGAAACACCATATATTTT. It encodes CASSDRFSGNTIYF.

The chain combines TRBV7-2 with TRBJ1-5, with D uncertain. Trimming took 5 bases from V and 4 from J, leaving 9 bases between them. Germline lookup yields CDR1 SGHTA and CDR2 FQGNSA. The CDR3 covers 13 residues. CDR3 nucleotides: TGTGCCAGCAGCCAACAGCCGAATCAGCCCCAGCATTTT. Protein: CASSQQPNQPQHF.

The chain recombines TRBV6-2 or TRBV6-3 with TRBJ2-1; 10 bases map to TRBD1. Germline values: CDR1 MNHEY, CDR2 SVGEGT. V shed 4 bases, J shed 6 bases, and the junction held 3 bases outside the gene matches. CDR3 length: 14 amino acids. CDR3 nucleotides: TGTGCCAGCAGTTTAGGGACAGGGGTCAATGAGCAGTTCTTC. Its protein product is CASSLGTGVNEQFF.

The genes are TRBV10-3 and TRBJ2-5, with no clear D. Looked up from germline, CDR1 is ENHRY and CDR2 is SYGVKD. Trimming took 6 bases from V and 5 from J, leaving 13 bases between them. The CDR3 sequence is 13 residues long. The CDR3 loop is CAISQAPLETQYF. CDR3 bases: TGTGCCATCAGCCAAGCTCCGCTGGAGACCCAGTACTTC.

The chain joins TRBV20-1 to TRBJ2-1, with D possibly being TRBD2 (5 bases). The germline V gene has CDR1 DFQATT and CDR2 SNEGSKA (reference sequence). Trimming left V 3 bases short and J 7 bases short, with 10 bases between. This CDR3 has 12 residues. CDR3 residues: CSASDYVNEQFF. As DNA, the CDR3 is TGCAGTGCTAGTGACTACGTGAATGAGCAGTTCTTC.

This chain uses TRBV27 with TRBJ1-5; D possibly corresponds to TRBD1 (6 bases). From germline, CDR1 is MNHEY and CDR2 SMNVEV (reference sequence). V shed 4 bases and J shed 3 bases, with 19 bases lying between them. This CDR3 comprises 17 residues. CDR3 nucleotides: TGTGCCAGCAGTTCCTCGCCTGACAGGAGTTCCAATCAGCCCCAGCATTTT. It encodes CASSSSPDRSSNQPQHF.

The V and J genes are TRBV6-1 and TRBJ2-7, with TRBD2 matching 7 bases. Germline CDR1 and CDR2: MNHNS and SASEGT. With V trimmed by 1 base and J by 0 bases, 0 bases remained unmatched. The CDR3 covers 14 residues. CDR3 nucleotide sequence: TGTGCCAGCAGTGAAGGGACTAGCTCCTACGAGCAGTACTTC. Its translation: CASSEGTSSYEQYF.

V and J are TRBV2 and TRBJ1-1; D gene uncertain. With 6 bases removed from V and 1 base from J, the gap between germline ends came to 6 bases. Germline CDR1 is SNHLY and CDR2 is FYNNEI. CDR3 size: 12 residues. CDR3 residues: CASRQPNTEAFF. CDR3 DNA sequence: TGTGCCAGCAGACAGCCGAACACTGAAGCTTTCTTT.

The chain couples TRBV28 to TRBJ1-6; D not certain. Germline V lookup: CDR1 MDHEN, CDR2 SYDVKM. The germline V and J ends were trimmed by 2 bases and 7 bases, with 6 bases remaining between them. The CDR3 spans 13 residues. The CDR3: CASSLPGNSPLHF. CDR3 sequence (DNA): TGTGCCAGCAGTTTACCCGGAAATTCACCCCTCCACTTT.

This chain links TRBV5-4 with TRBJ2-7; D unresolved. This CDR3 comprises 14 residues. Germline V CDR1 and CDR2: SGHNT, YYREEE (reference sequence). V was pared by 0 bases and J by 1 base, with 8 bases between. CDR3 bases: TGTGCCAGCAGCTTGGCGGCCTCTTCCTACGAGCAGTACTTC. Its protein product is CASSLAASSYEQYF.

The chain carries TRBV3-1 (or the pseudogene TRBV3-2) and TRBJ2-5; D is unresolved. The V end lost 4 bases, the J end lost 1 base, and 4 bases lay between the germline ends. Germline lookup yields CDR1 LGHDT and CDR2 YNNKEL (reference sequence). The CDR3 totals 12 residues. The CDR3 reads CASSPLQETQYF. In nucleotides, the CDR3 is TGTGCCAGCAGCCCACTCCAAGAGACCCAGTACTTC.

This clone occurred once. The genes are TRBV5-4 and TRBJ2-2; a possible D gene is TRBD2 (5 bases). V gave up 4 bases and J gave up 2 bases, with 15 bases separating them. Germline CDR1 is SGHNT and CDR2 is YYREEE (reference sequence). CDR3 length: 16 residues. CDR3 region: CASSASWRANTGELFF. CDR3 nucleotide sequence: TGTGCCAGCAGCGCCTCGTGGCGGGCTAACACCGGGGAGCTGTTTTTT.

The chain joins TRBV6-5 to TRBJ2-7; TRBD2 matches at 8 bases. Germline V gene lookup returns CDR1 MNHEY and CDR2 SVGAGI. The CDR3 runs to 14 residues. Unmatched junction bases numbered 2, after V lost 2 bases and J lost 2 bases. CDR3: CASSYREGAYEQYF. For the CDR3, the DNA is TGTGCCAGCAGTTACCGGGAGGGGGCCTACGAGCAGTACTTC.

V usage is TRBV19 and J usage is TRBJ2-1; D is perhaps TRBD2 (6 bases). Per germline, CDR1 LNHDA and CDR2 SQIVND (reference sequence). This CDR3 comprises 17 residues. Trimming left V 3 bases short and J 0 bases short, with 15 bases between. Here the CDR3 DNA reads TGTGCCAGTAGTATTAACTCGGCGGGAAACTCCTACAATGAGCAGTTCTTC. Translating it yields CASSINSAGNSYNEQFF.

The chain uses TRBV7-9 and TRBJ2-2; D is uncertain. From germline, CDR1 is SEHNR and CDR2 FQNEAQ (reference sequence). This CDR3 contains 11 residues. Trimming cost V 5 bases and J 4 bases, with 2 bases left between them. The CDR3 DNA follows: TGTGCCAGCAGCATCACCGGGGAGCTGTTTTTT. This encodes CASSITGELFF.

V is TRBV6-8 and J is TRBJ2-5; 14 bases match TRBD2. Unmatched junction bases numbered 11, after V lost 6 bases and J lost 5 bases. CDR1 is MNHGY and CDR2 is SAAAGT in the germline V gene. The CDR3 consists of 17 residues. CDR3 amino acids: CASSLRTSGRFGETQYF. CDR3 in DNA: TGTGCCAGCAGCCTAAGGACTAGCGGGAGGTTTGGGGAGACCCAGTACTTC.

The chain recombines TRBV5-8 with TRBJ2-1, with TRBD2 matching 9 bases. Germline V gene sequence: CDR1 SGHTS, CDR2 YDEGEE. Trimming at V came to 0 bases and at J to 1 base, leaving 11 bases not matched to a gene. CDR3 size: 19 residues. CDR3: CASSLDASGKGKSYNEQFF. CDR3 bases: TGTGCCAGCAGCTTGGACGCTAGCGGGAAGGGAAAATCCTACAATGAGCAGTTCTTC.

CDR3: CASSENGGEPYEQYF. In nucleotides, the CDR3 is TGTGCCAGCAGTGAAAACGGGGGCGAACCCTACGAGCAGTACTTC. The rearrangement links TRBV6-1 to TRBJ2-7; perhaps D is TRBD1 or TRBD2 (6 bases each). Trimming removed 2 bases at V and 2 bases at J, with 13 bases between. CDR1 is MNHNS and CDR2 is SASEGT in the germline V gene. The CDR3 runs 15 residues.

J is TRBJ2-7 and V is TRBV7-8; D gene ambiguous. Per the germline V gene, CDR1 is SGHVS and CDR2 is FQNEAQ. Trimming pared 5 bases from V and 1 base from J, leaving 9 bases between. The CDR3 is made up of 13 amino acids. The CDR3 spells CASSPSRSYEQYF. In DNA, the CDR3 is TGTGCCAGCAGCCCAAGTCGTTCCTACGAGCAGTACTTC.

This chain connects TRBV5-1 to TRBJ2-1; no reliable D call. CDR1 SGHRS and CDR2 YFSETQ come from the germline V gene. V was cut by 4 bases and J by 4 bases, with 9 bases left in between. The CDR3 has 13 amino acids. Here the CDR3 reads CASSPGPYNEQFF. As DNA, the CDR3 is TGCGCCAGCAGCCCCGGCCCATACAATGAGCAGTTCTTC. Together with reference TRBV5-1 and TRBJ2-1, the CDR3 gives the full variable domain: KAGVTQTPRYLIKTRGQQVTLSCSPISGHRSVSWYQQTPGQGLQFLFEYFSETQRNKGNFPGRFSGRQFSNSRSEMNVSTLELGDSALYLCASSPGPYNEQFFGPGTRLTVL.

The table lists this clone with a count of one. J is TRBJ1-1 and V is TRBV28; D remains unclear. V was pared by 1 base and J by 7 bases, with 16 bases between. From germline, CDR1 is MDHEN and CDR2 SYDVKM. The CDR3 spans 15 residues. Written as DNA, the CDR3 is TGTGCCAGCAGTTTATACGACGGCCGATTCCTTGAAGCTTTCTTT. Translation: CASSLYDGRFLEAFF.

The V and J genes are TRBV7-3 and TRBJ2-7; D not resolved. The CDR3 consists of 12 residues. The V gene's germline CDR1 is SGHTA and CDR2 FQGTGA. The V gene lost 1 base and the J gene lost 6 bases, with 7 bases spanning the gap. This CDR3 is CASSLNGAEQYF. The CDR3 nucleotides read TGTGCCAGCAGCTTAAATGGTGCCGAGCAGTACTTC.